This T cell receptor (beta chain) is from a study of identical twins. In regard to this clonotype: The antigen remains unidentified.

General observations from the study: Partial confounding of zero-insertion analyses by invariant MAIT and iNKT cells was possible.

TCRdb reprocessed the 5' RACE reads via MiXCR and lists one record per CDR3 protein. The sample records about 210,000 distinct CDR3 sequences, 9.4% being singletons. This CDR3 region has 13 residues. Germline V gene data show CDR1 as DFQATT and CDR2 as SNEGSKA (reference sequence). Deletions cut 0 bases from V and 12 bases from J, with 17 bases between. The TCR was taken from a young woman in good health. The sample comprised memory (CD45RO+) T cells sorted from blood. The rearrangement joins TRBV20-1 to TRBJ1-2, with D hard to call. The CDR3 nucleotides are TGCAGTGCTAGAGATTTAGCCAGGATGAGGAACACCTTC. It translates to CSARDLARMRNTF.